This TCR beta chain appears in the sequencing data of a study of cytomegalovirus exposure and HLA in healthy donors. General study findings and limits: In vitro, three CMV-associated chains proved specific for CMV antigens. 164 TCR beta chains were listed as cytomegalovirus-associated. Whilst most TCR sequences proved rare, a subset of public TCRs occurred across many donors.

On this clone itself: Its antigen remains unidentified.

Repertoires were generated with immunoSEQ multiplex PCR, while TCRdb's copy carries only in-frame clones and drops some. The sample holds roughly 130,000 clones; around nine tenths are singletons and the top ten take approximately 1.5%. The receptor was derived from a man younger than 45 in good health and CMV-seronegative. The sequencing sample was made of PBMCs.

The CDR3 spells CASSLIGQTNEKLFF. CDR3 nucleotides: TGTGCCAGCAGCCTTATCGGACAGACTAATGAAAAACTGTTTTTT. The rearrangement uses TRBV4-2 and TRBJ1-4; D is possibly TRBD1 (6 bases). The CDR3 length is 15 residues. Germline CDR1 LGHNA, CDR2 YNFKEQ. V dropped 4 bases and J dropped 2 bases, with 11 bases sitting between them.